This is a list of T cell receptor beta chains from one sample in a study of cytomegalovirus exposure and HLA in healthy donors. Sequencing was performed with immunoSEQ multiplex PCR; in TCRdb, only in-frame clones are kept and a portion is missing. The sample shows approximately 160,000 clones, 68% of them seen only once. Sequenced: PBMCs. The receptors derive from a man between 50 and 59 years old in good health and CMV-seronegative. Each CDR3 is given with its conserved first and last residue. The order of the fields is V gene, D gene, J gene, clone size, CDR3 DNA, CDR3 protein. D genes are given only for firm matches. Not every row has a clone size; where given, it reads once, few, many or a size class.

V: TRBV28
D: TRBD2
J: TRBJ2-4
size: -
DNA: TGTGCCAGCAGTCCACCCTCGGGGGGGGCCAAAAACATTCAGTACTTC
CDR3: CASSPPSGGAKNIQYF

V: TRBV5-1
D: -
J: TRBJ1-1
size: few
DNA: TGCGCCAGCAGCTCCCCCCGCGGAGTAGCTGAAGCTTTCTTT
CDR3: CASSSPRGVAEAFF

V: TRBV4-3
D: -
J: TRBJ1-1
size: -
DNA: TGCGCCAGCAGCCAGGCTGCAGGGGCGCGGGCTTTCTTT
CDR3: CASSQAAGARAFF

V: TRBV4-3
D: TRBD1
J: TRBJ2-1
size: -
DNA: TGCGCCAGCAGCCAAGATTTGGGACAGATGTTAGATGAGCAGTTCTTC
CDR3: CASSQDLGQMLDEQFF

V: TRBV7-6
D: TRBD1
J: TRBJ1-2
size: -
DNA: TGTGCCAGCAGCCCGGGACAGGGGGCGTTCTATGGCTACACCTTC
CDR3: CASSPGQGAFYGYTF

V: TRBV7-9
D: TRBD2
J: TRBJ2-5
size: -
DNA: TGTGCCAGCAGCCTAACGGGGGGGACCGAGACCCAGTACTTC
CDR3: CASSLTGGTETQYF

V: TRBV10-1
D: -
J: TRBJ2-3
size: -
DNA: TGCGCCAGCAGTGAGTCGACACTAGCAGATACGCAGTATTTT
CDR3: CASSESTLADTQYF

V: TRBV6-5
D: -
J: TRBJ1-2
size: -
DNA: TGTGCCAGCAGCGACGAGAGACAGGCCCACTATGGCTACACCTTC
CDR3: CASSDERQAHYGYTF

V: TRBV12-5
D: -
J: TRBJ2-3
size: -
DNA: TGTGCTAGTGGGATTGCTAAGGATACGCAGTATTTT
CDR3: CASGIAKDTQYF

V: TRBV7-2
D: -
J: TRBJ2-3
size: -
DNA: TGTGCCAGCAGATTTACAGGGACAGATACGCAGTATTTT
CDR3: CASRFTGTDTQYF

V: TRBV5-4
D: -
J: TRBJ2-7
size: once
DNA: TGTGCCAGCAGCTCGACGGGGTCCTACGAGCAGTACTTC
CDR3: CASSSTGSYEQYF

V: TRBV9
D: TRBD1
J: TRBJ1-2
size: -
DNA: TGTGCCAGCAGCCCCGGCGCCGGGACAGACAACTATGGCTACACCTTC
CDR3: CASSPGAGTDNYGYTF

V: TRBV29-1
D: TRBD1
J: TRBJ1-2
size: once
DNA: TGCAGCGTTGATCAGGGGGGCAACTATGGCTACACCTTC
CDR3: CSVDQGGNYGYTF

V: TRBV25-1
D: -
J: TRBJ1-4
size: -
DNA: TGTGCCAGCCATGGGGGCCGGTATGAAAAACTGTTTTTT
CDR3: CASHGGRYEKLFF

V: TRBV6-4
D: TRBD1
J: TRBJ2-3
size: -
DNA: TGTGCCAGCAGTCTGGACAGGGGTGTGGATACGCAGTATTTT
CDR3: CASSLDRGVDTQYF

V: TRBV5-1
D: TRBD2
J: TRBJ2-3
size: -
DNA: TGCGCCAGCAGCTTCCAGCGGGGGAGCACAGATACGCAGTATTTT
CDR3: CASSFQRGSTDTQYF

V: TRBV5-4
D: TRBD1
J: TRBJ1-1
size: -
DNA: TGTGCCAGCAGCTCCGGACAGGGGAACACTGAAGCTTTCTTT
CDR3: CASSSGQGNTEAFF

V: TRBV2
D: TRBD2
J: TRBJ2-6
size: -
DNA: TGTGCCAGCAGCCTACTAGCGGCTGGGGCCAACGTCCTGACTTTC
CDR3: CASSLLAAGANVLTF

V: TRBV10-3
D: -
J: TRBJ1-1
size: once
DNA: TGTGCCATCAGTGAGTCGGGGGGTCGCACTGAAGCTTTCTTT
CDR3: CAISESGGRTEAFF

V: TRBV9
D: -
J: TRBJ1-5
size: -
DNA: TGTGCCAGCAGCGTAGTAGGGGACACAAATCAGCCCCAGCATTTT
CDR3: CASSVVGDTNQPQHF

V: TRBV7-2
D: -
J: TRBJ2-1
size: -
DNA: TGTGCCAGCAGCCTTCTTAATGAGCAGTTCTTC
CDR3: CASSLLNEQFF

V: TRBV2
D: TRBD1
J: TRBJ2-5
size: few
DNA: TGTGCCAGCAGTGCCCAGACTAACAGGGGGGAGACCCAGTACTTC
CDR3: CASSAQTNRGETQYF

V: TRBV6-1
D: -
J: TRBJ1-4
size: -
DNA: TGTGCCAGCAGTGAGCTCGACAGGTTAAATGAAAAACTGTTTTTT
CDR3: CASSELDRLNEKLFF

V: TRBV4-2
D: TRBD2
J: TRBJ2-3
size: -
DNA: TGTGCCAGCAGCCAAGATGAGCGGGGGGGTATTATGGATACGCAGTATTTT
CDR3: CASSQDERGGIMDTQYF

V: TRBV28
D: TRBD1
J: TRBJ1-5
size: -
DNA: TGTGCCAGCAGTTCTTCCGTTGGGCAGGGGGCCCGGTTTAATCAGCCCCAGCATTTT
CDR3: CASSSSVGQGARFNQPQHF

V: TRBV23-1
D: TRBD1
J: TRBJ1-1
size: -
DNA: TGCGCCAGCAGTCAGGGACAGGGGGCCTTTTCGTACACTGAAGCTTTCTTT
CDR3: CASSQGQGAFSYTEAFF

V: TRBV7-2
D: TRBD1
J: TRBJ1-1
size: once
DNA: TGTGCCAGCAGCAGGACAGGGATTGAAGCTTTCTTT
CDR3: CASSRTGIEAFF

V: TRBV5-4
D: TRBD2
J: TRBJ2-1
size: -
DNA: TGTGCCAGCAGCCGCTACGGGGGGGTCTACAATGAGCAGTTCTTC
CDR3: CASSRYGGVYNEQFF

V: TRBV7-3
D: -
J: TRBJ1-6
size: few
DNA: TGTGCCAGCAGCTTAAGCCAGGATAATTCACCCCTCCACTTT
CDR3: CASSLSQDNSPLHF

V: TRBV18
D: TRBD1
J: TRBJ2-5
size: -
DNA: TGTGCCAGCTCACCACTGGACAGGAAAGAGACCCAGTACTTC
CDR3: CASSPLDRKETQYF

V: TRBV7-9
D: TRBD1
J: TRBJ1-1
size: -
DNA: TGTGCCAGCATCGCTACAGGGGTGAACACTGAAGCTTTCTTT
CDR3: CASIATGVNTEAFF

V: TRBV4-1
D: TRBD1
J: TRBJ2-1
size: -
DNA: TGCGCCAGCAGCCAAGGACAGGGACGACAATACAATGAGCAGTTCTTC
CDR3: CASSQGQGRQYNEQFF

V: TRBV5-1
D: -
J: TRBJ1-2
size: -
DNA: TGCGCCAGCAGCCCGGACAGAGCAATCGACTATGGCTACACCTTC
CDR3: CASSPDRAIDYGYTF

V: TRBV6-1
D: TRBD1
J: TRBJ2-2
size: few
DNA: TGTGCCAGTAGGGACAGATTAAACACCGGGGAGCTGTTTTTT
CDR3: CASRDRLNTGELFF

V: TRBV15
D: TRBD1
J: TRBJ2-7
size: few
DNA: TGTGCCACCAGCCGGACAGGTGCTACCTACGAGCAGTACTTC
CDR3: CATSRTGATYEQYF

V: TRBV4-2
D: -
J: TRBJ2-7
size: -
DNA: TGTGCCAGCAGCCAGAGCCAGGGAACCGAGCAGTACTTC
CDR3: CASSQSQGTEQYF

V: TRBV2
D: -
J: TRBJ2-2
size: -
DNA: TGTGCCAGCAGGGCAGGGCCCGGGGAGCTGTTTTTT
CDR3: CASRAGPGELFF

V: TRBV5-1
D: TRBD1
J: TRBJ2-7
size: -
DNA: TGCGCCAGCTCCGTCGGAACAGGGGTCCTCAAAGAGGACGAGCAGTACTTC
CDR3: CASSVGTGVLKEDEQYF

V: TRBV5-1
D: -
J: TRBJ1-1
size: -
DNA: TGCGCCAGCGGGTGGACAGAGAACACTGAAGCTTTCTTT
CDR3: CASGWTENTEAFF

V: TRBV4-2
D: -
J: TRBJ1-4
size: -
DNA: TGTGCCAGCAGCCAAGAAACGGGGAGGACTAATGAAAAACTGTTTTTT
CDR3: CASSQETGRTNEKLFF

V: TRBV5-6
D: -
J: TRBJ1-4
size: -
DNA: TGTGCCAGCAGCTTGATCGAGGGTCAGAGAAAACTGTTTTTT
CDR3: CASSLIEGQRKLFF

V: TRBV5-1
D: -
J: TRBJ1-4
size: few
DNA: TGCGCCAGCAGCTCCGCGGTGGGTGCAACTAATGAAAAACTGTTTTTT
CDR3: CASSSAVGATNEKLFF

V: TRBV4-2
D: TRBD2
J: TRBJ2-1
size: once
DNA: TGTGCCAGCAGCCAATTAGAACTAGCGGGGTACAATGAGCAGTTCTTC
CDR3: CASSQLELAGYNEQFF

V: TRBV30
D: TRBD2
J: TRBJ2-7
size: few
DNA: TGTGCCTCAGGCCAGCGGGGGAGCCGTTACGAGCAGTACTTC
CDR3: CASGQRGSRYEQYF

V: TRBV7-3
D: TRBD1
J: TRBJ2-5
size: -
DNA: TGTGCCAGCAGCTCGGGACAGGGGGCGCCATCATTAGAGACCCAGTACTTC
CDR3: CASSSGQGAPSLETQYF

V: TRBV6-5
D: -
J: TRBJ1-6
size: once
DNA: TGTGCCAGTCGCTGGACAAGGGGTAATTCACCCCTCCACTTT
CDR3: CASRWTRGNSPLHF

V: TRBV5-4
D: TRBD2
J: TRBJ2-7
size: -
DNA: TGTGCCAGCAGCCCGGGTGGTAGCGGGAACTCCTGCGAGCAGTACTTC
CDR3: CASSPGGSGNSCEQYF

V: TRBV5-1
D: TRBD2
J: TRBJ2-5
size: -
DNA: TGCGCCAGCAGCAGGGTGGCGGGGGGCTGGGAGACCCAGTACTTC
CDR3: CASSRVAGGWETQYF

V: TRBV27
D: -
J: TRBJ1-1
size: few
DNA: TGTGCCAGCAGTTTATCGGCAGGGATCACTGAAGCTTTCTTT
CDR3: CASSLSAGITEAFF

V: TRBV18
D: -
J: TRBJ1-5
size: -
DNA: TGTGCCAGCTCACCGGACCTGGGGGGTCAGCCCCAGCATTTT
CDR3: CASSPDLGGQPQHF

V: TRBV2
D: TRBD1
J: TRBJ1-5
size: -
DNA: TGTGCCAGCGCCTTCCAACAGGGGAGTCAGCCCCAGCATTTT
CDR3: CASAFQQGSQPQHF

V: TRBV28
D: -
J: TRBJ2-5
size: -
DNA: TGTGCCAGCTCTAAAGAGACCCAGTACTTC
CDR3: CASSKETQYF

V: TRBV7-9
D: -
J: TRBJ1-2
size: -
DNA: TGTGCCAGCAGCTTACGTAGAGAGAGCTATGGCTACACCTTC
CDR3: CASSLRRESYGYTF

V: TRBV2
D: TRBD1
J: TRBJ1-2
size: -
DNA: TGTGCCAGCAGTGAAGAGGACAGGAATGGCTACACCTTC
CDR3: CASSEEDRNGYTF

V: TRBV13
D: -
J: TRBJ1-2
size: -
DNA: TGTGCCAGCAGCTTAGCCGGGGGCTATGGCTACACCTTC
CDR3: CASSLAGGYGYTF

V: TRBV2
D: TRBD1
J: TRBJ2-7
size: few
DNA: TGTGCCAGCAGAGACACCGGGACAGGGGTCGAGCAGTACTTC
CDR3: CASRDTGTGVEQYF

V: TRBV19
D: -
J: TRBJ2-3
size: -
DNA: TGTGCCAGTAGTATAGAAACAGAGACAGGTACGCAGTATTTT
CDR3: CASSIETETGTQYF